One sample yielded the 14 T cell receptor beta chains listed below, sequenced in a study of OX40 agonist ivuxolimab in advanced cancers. Assay used: immunoSEQ multiplex PCR; TCRdb lists only in-frame clones, some missing. The sample consists of approximately 92,000 clones, roughly 95% of them appearing once. Here the sequenced sample was CD4+ or CD8+ T cells sorted from blood, taken in a trial of the OX40 agonist ivuxolimab. These receptors all come from an adult with an advanced solid tumor such as melanoma, head and neck, liver or kidney cancer.

This chain connects TRBV29-1 to TRBJ2-6, with D hard to call. Trimming shortened V by 2 bases and J by 0 bases, and 8 bases separated the two germline ends. The CDR3 extends over 15 amino acids. Germline CDR1 and CDR2: SQVTM and ANQGSEA. The CDR3 loop is CSVERPLSGANVLTF. CDR3 coding DNA: TGCAGCGTTGAACGGCCACTCTCTGGGGCCAACGTCCTGACTTTC. The full variable domain, with the rest looked up from reference TRBV29-1 and TRBJ2-6, is SAVISQKPSRDICQRGTSLTIQCQVDSQVTMMFWYRQQPGQSLTLIATANQGSEATYESGFVIDKFPISRPNLTFSTLTVSNMSPEDSSIYLCSVERPLSGANVLTFGAGSRLTVL.

This clone showed up just once. The rearrangement uses TRBV18 and TRBJ2-2, with D perhaps TRBD2 (6 bases). V was cut by 5 bases and J by 2 bases, with 9 bases left in between. Germline V gene lookup returns CDR1 KGHSH and CDR2 LQKENI. This CDR3 contains 14 residues. CDR3 nucleotide sequence: TGTGCCAGCTCAGGGACTCCTAACACCGGGGAGCTGTTTTTT. Residues: CASSGTPNTGELFF.

This clone was counted once. The rearrangement uses TRBV7-2 and TRBJ1-1, with D hard to call. The CDR3 runs to 14 residues. V gave up 4 bases and J gave up 5 bases, with 14 bases separating them. The germline V gene has CDR1 SGHTA and CDR2 FQGNSA. The CDR3 DNA follows: TGTGCCAGCAGCTGGCGGACGGGAGGAACTGAAGCTTTCTTT. Amino acids: CASSWRTGGTEAFF.

The rearrangement links TRBV12-5 to TRBJ2-7, with 7 bases aligning to TRBD1. In germline, CDR1 is LGHNT, CDR2 FRNRAP. The CDR3 contains 15 residues. V was clipped by 0 bases and J by 2 bases; unmatched bases: 4. The CDR3 sequence: CASGLVLGTAYEQYF. CDR3 in DNA: TGTGCTAGTGGTTTGGTTTTGGGGACAGCCTACGAGCAGTACTTC. Filled out from reference TRBV12-5 and TRBJ2-7, the complete variable domain reads DARVTQTPRHKVTEMGQEVTMRCQPILGHNTVFWYRQTMMQGLELLAYFRNRAPLDDSGMPKDRFSAEMPDATLATLKIQPSEPRDSAVYFCASGLVLGTAYEQYFGPGTRLTVT.

The chain recombines TRBV19 with TRBJ2-3; D is unresolved. There are 13 residues in the CDR3. V shed 4 bases and J shed 9 bases, with 14 bases lying between them. Germline V CDR1 and CDR2: LNHDA, SQIVND (reference sequence). Here the CDR3 reads CASSNAHRGTQYF. Here the CDR3 DNA reads TGTGCCAGTAGTAATGCCCACAGAGGCACGCAGTATTTT. Looking up the rest from reference TRBV19 and TRBJ2-3 gives the full variable domain: DGGITQSPKYLFRKEGQNVTLSCEQNLNHDAMYWYRQDPGQGLRLIYYSQIVNDFQKGDIAEGYSVSREKKESFPLTVTSAQKNPTAFYLCASSNAHRGTQYFGPGTRLTVL.

The rearrangement uses TRBV29-1 and TRBJ1-2; no firm D call. This CDR3 region has 17 residues. Germline V gene sequence: CDR1 SQVTM, CDR2 ANQGSEA. The V end lost 0 bases, the J end lost 4 bases, and 21 bases lay between the germline ends. The CDR3 loop reads CSVEDREGSLWGYGYTF. CDR3 bases: TGCAGCGTTGAAGACCGGGAAGGCTCCTTATGGGGCTATGGCTACACCTTC.

The genes are TRBV9 and TRBJ2-7; D may be TRBD1 (5 bases). The V end was cut by 0 bases, the J end by 5 bases, with 9 bases between. Germline V lookup: CDR1 SGDLS, CDR2 YYNGEE. This CDR3 comprises 13 residues. The CDR3 here is CASSVEGRDEQYF. DNA of the CDR3: TGTGCCAGCAGCGTAGAGGGCAGGGACGAGCAGTACTTC.

This clone was seen a few times. This chain joins TRBV5-4 and TRBJ2-3; 14 nucleotides line up with TRBD2. The CDR3 consists of 18 residues. V trimming: 0 bases; J trimming: 4 bases; junction bases outside the gene matches: 7. The germline V gene encodes CDR1 SGHNT and CDR2 YYREEE (reference sequence). The CDR3 spells CASSLGLAGGRWADTQYF. CDR3 coding DNA: TGTGCCAGCAGCTTGGGACTAGCGGGGGGGCGTTGGGCAGATACGCAGTATTTT.

This clone has a handful of counts. The genes are TRBV4-1 and TRBJ1-3, with TRBD1 identical over 7 bases. Germline CDR1 is MGHRA and CDR2 is YSYEKL. The CDR3 consists of 16 residues. J lost 2 bases, V lost 2 bases, and 6 bases had no gene match. As DNA, the CDR3 is TGCGCCAGCAGCCAAACTCCGACAGGGACTGGAAACACCATATATTTT. As protein: CASSQTPTGTGNTIYF.

The gene calls are TRBV11-2 and TRBJ2-1; D is uncertain. CDR1 is SGHAT, CDR2 FQNNGV, per germline. The ends were cut back, 5 bases at V and 8 bases at J, with 13 bases in the middle. CDR3 length: 13 amino acids. The CDR3 protein is CASSPFGAYEQFF. The CDR3 DNA sequence: TGTGCCAGCAGCCCCTTTGGCGCCTATGAGCAGTTCTTC.

This sequence joins TRBV18 and TRBJ1-3; no clear D. The CDR3 has 15 amino acids. Trimming cost V 3 bases and J 1 base, with 10 bases left between them. Germline values: CDR1 KGHSH, CDR2 LQKENI. The CDR3 sequence is CASSPVNLSGNTIYF. The CDR3 DNA is TGTGCCAGCTCACCGGTGAATCTATCTGGAAACACCATATATTTT.

The CDR3 coding sequence is TGTGCCAGCAGCGTAGATCTGGGAAAAGCCTACGAGCAGTACTTC. Translation: CASSVDLGKAYEQYF. The V and J genes are TRBV9 and TRBJ2-7; D gene unclear. The CDR3 has 15 amino acids. The V end was cut by 0 bases, the J end by 2 bases, with 12 bases between. The germline CDR1 and CDR2 sequences are SGDLS and YYNGEE. Full variable domain (remainder filled in from reference TRBV9 and TRBJ2-7): DSGVTQTPKHLITATGQRVTLRCSPRSGDLSVYWYQQSLDQGLQFLIQYYNGEERAKGNILERFSAQQFPDLHSELNLSSLELGDSALYFCASSVDLGKAYEQYFGPGTRLTVT.

This clone was picked up one time. The chain carries TRBV6-5 and TRBJ2-1; no clear D gene. The CDR3 contains 13 residues. The ends were cut back, 0 bases at V and 7 bases at J, with 7 bases in the middle. Germline V gene data show CDR1 as MNHEY and CDR2 as SVGAGI. The CDR3: CASSYSGQNEQFF. The CDR3 nucleotides read TGTGCCAGCAGTTACTCGGGTCAAAATGAGCAGTTCTTC.

The genes are TRBV5-6 and TRBJ2-3; a weak D match, TRBD2 (5 bases). Trimming pared 2 bases from V and 10 bases from J, leaving 17 bases between. Germline CDR1 and CDR2: SGHDT and YYEEEE. This CDR3 is 14 amino acids long. CDR3 region: CASSFEGPRPSQYF. Written as DNA, the CDR3 is TGTGCCAGCAGCTTTGAGGGCCCCCGTCCGTCGCAGTATTTT.